Detailed here is one TCR beta chain. The antigen is undetermined. This sample was included in a study of T-cell memory formation after mild COVID-19. Overall study results and limits: Among clones contracting day 15 to 85, CD4/CD8 was balanced, whereas later expanders leaned CD4+.

V was pared by 6 bases and J by 7 bases, with 21 bases between. The CDR3 has 15 amino acids. In germline, CDR1 is SEHNR, CDR2 FQNEAQ (reference sequence). TCRdb ran MiXCR on the 5' RACE reads and lists one entry per CDR3 protein. The sample lists about 340,000 distinct CDR3 sequences, 13% to 15% occurring once. This TCR was recovered from a young man who had mild COVID-19 (a few samples of this study predate the infection). Cell type and time point are not known. The sequencing input was PBMCs or a T cell subset sorted from them (not recorded which). J is TRBJ1-1 and V is TRBV7-9; no clear D gene. The CDR3 spells CASSPSTKPRVEAFF. The CDR3 DNA is TGTGCCAGCAGTCCTTCGACAAAGCCTAGAGTTGAAGCTTTCTTT.